The clone carrying this T cell receptor (beta chain) has ten or more counts. What it binds is not known. Read sequence stops 3 residues before the CDR3 end, and the germline J gene provides the missing end. This entry belongs to a study of T cell clonality in common variable immunodeficiency. Only in-frame clones appear in the TCRdb table, and some are missing; sequencing was by immunoSEQ multiplex PCR. The record shows 35,000 to 50,000 clones for this sample, with no singletons present. General study findings and limits: CVID subjects showed higher TCRbeta clonality than healthy controls.

The CDR3 runs 12 residues. Germline V gene sequence: CDR1 GTSNPN, CDR2 SVGIG (reference sequence). Trimming removed 0 bases at V and 7 bases at J, with 4 bases between. The sample was peripheral blood mononuclear cells. The chain is built from TRBV30 and TRBJ1-6; D unclear. The clonotype was recovered from a person between 18 and 75 years old in good health. CDR3 bases read: TGTGCCTGGAGTGTACAGAATTCACCC. It translates to CAWSVQNSP. The entire CDR3 protein reads CAWSVQNSPLHF.